These 18 T cell receptor beta chains came from one sample sequenced in a study of shared clonotypes between healthy human individuals. Some clones are missing from TCRdb's copy, which holds only in-frame ones; the method was immunoSEQ multiplex PCR. This table holds about 1 million clones, about three quarters found once. Sequencing was done on a sample of memory CD4+ T cells sorted from blood. Subset of the sample: CD45RA-negative fraction. These receptor sequences come from a man aged 18 to 30 in good health.

This clone has ten or more counts. The sample holds other DNA sequences that translate to the same CDR3. The J gene is TRBJ1-3, the V gene TRBV6-1; D ambiguous. The CDR3 consists of 15 residues. With 1 base removed from V and 0 bases from J, the gap between germline ends came to 7 bases. CDR1 is MNHNS and CDR2 is SASEGT in the germline V gene. CDR3 coding DNA: TGTGCCAGCAGTGAAGGTCCGTACTCTGGAAACACCATATATTTT. Its protein product is CASSEGPYSGNTIYF.

This clone was detected only once. The chain uses TRBV9 and TRBJ2-2, with D possibly being TRBD1 (5 bases). The CDR3 spans 14 residues. With 0 bases removed from V and 4 bases from J, the gap between germline ends came to 7 bases. From germline, CDR1 is SGDLS and CDR2 YYNGEE. Here the CDR3 DNA reads TGTGCCAGCAGCGTAGAAGGGGCCACCGGGGAGCTGTTTTTT. This translates into CASSVEGATGELFF.

This clone showed up just a few times. The V and J genes are TRBV15 and TRBJ1-5; D ambiguous. The ends were cut back, 0 bases at V and 5 bases at J, with 11 bases in the middle. Germline-derived CDR1 and CDR2 are LNHNV and YYDKDF (reference sequence). The CDR3 runs to 15 residues. The CDR3 reads CATSRDVNSYQPQHF. As DNA, the CDR3 is TGTGCCACCAGCAGAGATGTTAACAGTTATCAGCCCCAGCATTTT.

V usage is TRBV10-3 and J usage is TRBJ1-6; maybe TRBD1 (6 bases). This CDR3 comprises 18 residues. Deletions cut 8 bases from V and 7 bases from J, with 27 bases between. The germline V gene has CDR1 ENHRY and CDR2 SYGVKD. CDR3 sequence (DNA): TGTGCCATCGGTGGTCCCCTTCAAACAGGGACGGGGAATTCACCCCTCCACTTT. Encoded protein: CAIGGPLQTGTGNSPLHF.

The rearrangement joins TRBV5-5 to TRBJ2-5; D gene ambiguous. V was cut by 2 bases and J by 2 bases, with 13 bases left in between. This CDR3 contains 15 residues. The germline gives CDR1 SGHKS, CDR2 YYEKEE (reference sequence). This CDR3 reads CASSFGPGKQETQYF. The CDR3 DNA sequence: TGTGCCAGCAGCTTCGGCCCCGGAAAGCAAGAGACCCAGTACTTC.

This chain links TRBV7-9 with TRBJ1-5; D possibly corresponds to TRBD1 (5 bases). The CDR3 contains 15 residues. The germline V and J ends were trimmed by 4 bases and 1 base, with 11 bases remaining between them. From germline, CDR1 is SEHNR and CDR2 FQNEAQ (reference sequence). CDR3 coding DNA: TGTGCCAGCAGCTCCCCGGACAACAGCAATCAGCCCCAGCATTTT. Its translation: CASSSPDNSNQPQHF. The whole variable domain, filled in from reference TRBV7-9 and TRBJ1-5, reads DTGVSQNPRHKITKRGQNVTFRCDPISEHNRLYWYRQTLGQGPEFLTYFQNEAQLEKSRLLSDRFSAERPKGSFSTLEIQRTEQGDSAMYLCASSSPDNSNQPQHFGDGTRLSIL.

This chain uses TRBV6-5 with TRBJ1-2; no definite D call. Trimming shortened V by 11 bases and J by 0 bases, and 13 bases separated the two germline ends. The CDR3 sequence is 13 residues long. The V gene's germline CDR1 is MNHEY and CDR2 SVGAGI. The CDR3 loop reads CASLDPANYGYTF. The CDR3 bases are TGTGCCTCCTTGGACCCCGCTAACTATGGCTACACCTTC.

CDR3 region: CASSDRRTGGVRETQYF. The CDR3 DNA reads TGTGCCAGCAGTGATAGGAGGACAGGAGGGGTGAGAGAGACCCAGTACTTC. The chain uses TRBV25-1 and TRBJ2-5; weak D call: TRBD1 (7 bases). The CDR3 totals 17 residues. Germline lookup yields CDR1 MGHDK and CDR2 SYGVNS. Trimming shortened V by 3 bases and J by 4 bases, and 21 bases separated the two germline ends.

The V gene is TRBV7-2, the J gene TRBJ2-1; 9 bases fit TRBD2. The trim removed 1 base at V and 7 bases at J, leaving 8 bases unmatched. The length of the CDR3 is 16 residues. Germline CDR1 SGHTA, CDR2 FQGNSA. CDR3 nucleotides: TGTGCCAGCAGCTTAGTTCCAGCGGGAGGTTTAAATGAGCAGTTCTTC. It is translated as CASSLVPAGGLNEQFF.

The V gene is TRBV19, the J gene TRBJ2-4; no clear D. The CDR3 spans 14 residues. Trimming took 11 bases from V and 4 from J, leaving 18 bases between them. Germline loops: CDR1 LNHDA, CDR2 SQIVND (reference sequence). The CDR3 DNA follows: TGTGCCCAAGTAGTTAGGCTGGGTAAAAACATTCAGTACTTC. Protein product: CAQVVRLGKNIQYF.

The V call is TRBV2, the J call TRBJ2-6, with 8 bases aligning to TRBD1. V dropped 6 bases and J dropped 2; count of bases not matched to a gene: 3. Germline-derived CDR1 and CDR2 are SNHLY and FYNNEI. This CDR3 comprises 15 residues. For the CDR3, the DNA is TGTGCCAGCAGCCCACAGGGGGCTGGGGCCAACGTCCTGACTTTC. Residues: CASSPQGAGANVLTF.

The rearrangement joins TRBV9 to TRBJ2-3, with D hard to call. The V end lost 1 base, the J end lost 6 bases, and 9 bases lay between the germline ends. The CDR3 runs 13 residues. Germline V gene sequence: CDR1 SGDLS, CDR2 YYNGEE. The CDR3 DNA reads TGTGCCAGCAGCGTAATCCCCCGGGATACGCAGTATTTT. It encodes CASSVIPRDTQYF.

This chain connects TRBV7-2 to TRBJ2-1; 10 positions agree with TRBD2. Trimming at V came to 6 bases and at J to 7 bases, leaving 3 bases not matched to a gene. Germline V lookup: CDR1 SGHTA, CDR2 FQGNSA. The length of the CDR3 is 13 residues. The CDR3 is CASSSGRRNEQFF. The DNA for the CDR3 is TGTGCCAGCAGTAGCGGGAGGCGGAATGAGCAGTTCTTC.

The chain has TRBV29-1 and TRBJ2-2; TRBD1 matches 9 bases. The V segment lost 5 bases and the J segment 6 bases; nucleotides outside the gene matches: 10. The CDR3 runs 15 residues. Per germline, CDR1 SQVTM and CDR2 ANQGSEA. CDR3 loop: CSVTATGTGSGELFF. The CDR3 DNA reads TGCAGCGTTACCGCGACCGGGACAGGGTCCGGGGAGCTGTTTTTT.

This sequence joins TRBV2 and TRBJ1-4, with a weak D call TRBD1 (6 bases). The V and J ends lost 4 bases and 4 bases respectively, with 10 bases between them. Per germline, CDR1 SNHLY and CDR2 FYNNEI. The CDR3 loop spans 14 amino acids. In DNA, the CDR3 is TGTGCCAGCAGTGCCCGACAGGATAATGAAAAACTGTTTTTT. Residues: CASSARQDNEKLFF.

DNA of the CDR3: TGTGCCACAACTCGACTTAAAAATGAAAAACTGTTTTTT. It specifies CATTRLKNEKLFF. The gene calls are TRBV28 and TRBJ1-4; D is undetermined. V was cut by 10 bases and J by 5 bases, with 14 bases left in between. The CDR3 runs to 13 residues. In germline, CDR1 is MDHEN, CDR2 SYDVKM.

The rearrangement uses TRBV2 and TRBJ1-6; 7 bases are shared with TRBD1. Germline V gene sequence: CDR1 SNHLY, CDR2 FYNNEI. This CDR3 spans 15 amino acids. Trimming at V came to 4 bases and at J to 7 bases, leaving 7 bases not matched to a gene. CDR3 in DNA: TGTGCCAGCAGTGGGCGGACAGGTCGAAATTCACCCCTCCACTTT. Translation: CASSGRTGRNSPLHF.

The genes are TRBV7-8 and TRBJ2-7; 10 nucleotides line up with TRBD2. Germline lookup yields CDR1 SGHVS and CDR2 FQNEAQ. The CDR3 is 17 residues long. V gave up 2 bases and J gave up 6 bases; unmatched junction bases: 13. The CDR3 loop reads CASSLKGREGLASEQYF. The CDR3 bases are TGTGCCAGCAGCTTAAAAGGCCGCGAGGGACTAGCGTCCGAGCAGTACTTC.